This paragraph covers one TCR gamma chain sequence. Its cognate antigen has yet to be identified. The DNA is omitted, as the CDR3 cannot be located on it reliably, and the CDR3 follows TCRdb's listing. CDR1 GITISATS and CDR2 ISYDGTV were looked up in the germline V gene (reference sequence). From its cysteine to its phenylalanine, the CDR3 spans 28 amino acids. The entry originates in a study of gamma-delta chains in newborns, infants, children (dated 2019 in TCRdb). Context from the whole study: In the study title, it is stated that polyclonal expansion of innate gammadelta T cells is driven by microbial exposure immediately after birth. Right after human newborns were born, the researchers looked at the way microbial exposure shaped their populations of innate gammadelta T cells.

Instrument on record: Illumina MiSeq. For TCRdb, the public reads were processed anew by CATT, and duplicate DNA sequences were folded into one row. The sample table contains roughly 220 gamma-chain clones; only one count was recorded for roughly 90% of them. 20% of the sample lies in the top ten. Sequenced material: blood, taken at baseline. The sequence was obtained from a child who was a newborn, infant or young child, either healthy, febrile or measles-vaccinated (not recorded which). This table probably holds off-target reads from a library built for another chain. The V gene call is TRGV9, and the J gene call is absent. The CDR3 is CACDTVDWGPTTSWDTRQMFFGTGIKLF.